What follows describes a single T cell receptor (beta chain). This entry belongs to a study of blood T cell repertoires in COVID-19. The wider study: Acute and convalescent COVID-19 specimens originated in the United States, Italy and Spain.

V dropped 2 bases and J dropped 1; count of bases not matched to a gene: 3. Germline CDR1 SGHAT, CDR2 FQNNGV. CDR3 length: 15 residues. Data came from immunoSEQ multiplex PCR; TCRdb stores just in-frame clones and leaves some out. The sample has roughly 290,000 clones, around 88% seen once. Sequenced input: peripheral blood. This chain uses TRBV11-2 with TRBJ2-3; 7 bases match TRBD2. This clonotype was obtained from a woman in her 30s who had recovered from COVID-19. CDR3 coding DNA: TGTGCCAGCAGCTTACGCCTAGCGGGCACAGATACGCAGTATTTT. It translates to CASSLRLAGTDTQYF.